This TCR beta chain emerged from a study of immune evolution from preneoplasia to lung adenocarcinoma. Germline V gives CDR1 LNHNV, CDR2 YYDKDF (reference sequence). Trimming took 8 bases from V and 1 from J; bases not matched to a gene: 7. This CDR3 has 17 amino acids. TCRdb keeps only in-frame clones here, not all; method: immunoSEQ multiplex PCR. The table has tens of thousands of clones, 65% to 80% seen once. The receptor was derived from a person in their sixties or seventies with lung adenocarcinoma. The chain has TRBV15 and TRBJ2-1, with 14 bases lining up with TRBD2. The sample was FFPE invasive lung adenocarcinoma tissue. In nucleotides, the CDR3 is TGTGCCACCGCCGGGACTAGCGGGAGTAAGTCCTACAATGAGCAGTTCTTC. Residues: CATAGTSGSKSYNEQFF.